A selection of T cell receptor beta chains follows, all from one sample in a study of blood T cell repertoires in COVID-19. Assay: immunoSEQ multiplex PCR; the TCRdb copy retains only in-frame clones and omits some. The table includes about 200,000 clones, 86% detected once. The sequenced material came from peripheral blood. Receptor source: a woman aged 45-65 years with COVID-19, enrolled during active disease. CDR3s include the opening cysteine and the closing phenylalanine or tryptophan. A D gene is named only where the DNA matches it firmly. Clone size is shown for a subset of rows, as once, few, many or a class of expanded clone.

cdr3_nt cdr3_aa clone_size d_call j_call v_call
TGTGCTAGTGCCCGGACAGTACTCCCGCGGAATGAGCAGTTCTTC CASARTVLPRNEQFF . . TRBJ2-1 TRBV12-5
TGCGCCAGCAGCCAAGGGCCCAGGGGGCCGAATACTGAAGCTTTCTTT CASSQGPRGPNTEAFF . TRBD1 TRBJ1-1 TRBV4-3
TGTGCCAGCAGCCAGCGGCTCCCGGGACTAGCGGGCGGCTACGAGCAGTACTTC CASSQRLPGLAGGYEQYF . TRBD2 TRBJ2-7 TRBV14
TGTGCCAGCAGCCCCCCGTTGGGGGGGGGCGCCGCGGTAGCCAAAAACATTCAGTACTTC CASSPPLGGGAAVAKNIQYF . . TRBJ2-4 TRBV11-3
TGTGCCAGCAGTCTAGTCCCGGGACAGGGGGCTAACGCCAAAAACATTCAGTACTTC CASSLVPGQGANAKNIQYF . TRBD1 TRBJ2-4 TRBV2
TGTGCCAGCAGCCCCCGGAGAAGGCAGTTCTTC CASSPRRRQFF . . TRBJ2-1 TRBV7-2
TGTGCCAGCAGAACTCGACTCGGGTCGAACACTGAAGCTTTCTTT CASRTRLGSNTEAFF . . TRBJ1-1 TRBV6-5
TGCGCCAGCAGCACCGGGGACAGGGCCCCGCTCAACTACGAGCAGTACTTC CASSTGDRAPLNYEQYF . TRBD1 TRBJ2-7 TRBV5-1
TGTGCCAGCTCACCGGAGGCGAGCAGGAACACCGGGGAGCTGTTTTTT CASSPEASRNTGELFF once . TRBJ2-2 TRBV18
TGTGCCTGGAGAACAAGTCTCGGGACAGGGGACTTTAGGCATTCACCCCTCCACTTT CAWRTSLGTGDFRHSPLHF few TRBD1 TRBJ1-6 TRBV30
TGTGCCAGCAGCTACGGGGGGGGCAATGAGCAGTTCTTC CASSYGGGNEQFF . TRBD2 TRBJ2-1 TRBV7-2
TGTGCCACCAGTAATGGGGACAGGGGTGATACGCAGTATTTT CATSNGDRGDTQYF . TRBD1 TRBJ2-3 TRBV24-1
TGTGCCTGGACTAGCGGGGGGCTCTACAATGAGCAGTTCTTC CAWTSGGLYNEQFF . TRBD2 TRBJ2-1 TRBV30
TGTGCCAGCAACATTGGGCAGAATTCACCCCTCCACTTT CASNIGQNSPLHF . . TRBJ1-6 TRBV12-3/TRBV12-4
TGCAGTGCTAGTGGCGGGGGGTTCACAGATACGCAGTATTTT CSASGGGFTDTQYF few TRBD2 TRBJ2-3 TRBV20-1
TGTGCCAGCAGCCAGACCACAGGGATTGATGGCAATCAGCCCCAGCATTTT CASSQTTGIDGNQPQHF once . TRBJ1-5 TRBV3-1/TRBV3-2
TGTGCCAGCAGCACGGACAGCGAAGCTAACTATGGCTACACCTTC CASSTDSEANYGYTF once . TRBJ1-2 TRBV6-5
TGTGCCACCAGCAGAGATCAGGATTTCACCGGGGAGCTGTTTTTT CATSRDQDFTGELFF . . TRBJ2-2 TRBV15
TGTGCCAGCAGCGAAGAGACGGGGATGAACACTGAAGCTTTCTTT CASSEETGMNTEAFF . . TRBJ1-1 TRBV3-1/TRBV3-2
TGCGCCAGCAGCTTGGACACACCGCCTAGCACAGATACGCAGTATTTT CASSLDTPPSTDTQYF . . TRBJ2-3 TRBV5-1
TGCGCCAGCAGTGAGTCTGGGACAGGGTTGAATTCACCCCTCCACTTT CASSESGTGLNSPLHF . TRBD1 TRBJ1-6 TRBV10-2
TGTGCCAGCGGTCCAGGGCGTGGCTACACCTTC CASGPGRGYTF once . TRBJ1-2 TRBV12-3/TRBV12-4
TGTGCCAGCAGCCAAAAGGACAGTTCACCCCTCCACTTT CASSQKDSSPLHF . . TRBJ1-6 TRBV3-1/TRBV3-2
TGCAGCGTTGAACTACAGGGTCAGCCCCAGCATTTT CSVELQGQPQHF . . TRBJ1-5 TRBV29-1
TGTGCCACCAGTGACCCGGGACATTTCTACAATGAGCAGTTCTTC CATSDPGHFYNEQFF . . TRBJ2-1 TRBV24-1
TGTGCCAGCAGTGCTCCGGGACTAGCGGAGGATACGCAGTATTTT CASSAPGLAEDTQYF once TRBD2 TRBJ2-3 TRBV7-9
TGTGCCAGCAGCCAAGACTATCCAACCGGGGAGCTGTTTTTT CASSQDYPTGELFF once . TRBJ2-2 TRBV3-1/TRBV3-2
TGTGCCAGCAGTGGGTCGGCAGGGGCAAATTCACCCCTCCACTTT CASSGSAGANSPLHF . . TRBJ1-6 TRBV6-4
TGCGCCAGCAGCCCCCGACAGGGAAACTATGGCTACACCTTC CASSPRQGNYGYTF . TRBD1 TRBJ1-2 TRBV5-1
TGCGCCAGCAGCTACCTGACAGGGGGCTTAGCTAATGAAAAACTGTTTTTT CASSYLTGGLANEKLFF . TRBD1 TRBJ1-4 TRBV5-1
TGTGCCACCAGTTCGGGAACCGGGGAGCTGTTTTTT CATSSGTGELFF . . TRBJ2-2 TRBV24-1
TGTGCCAGCAAAAAGGGACAGCGTCGGACTGAAGCTTTCTTT CASKKGQRRTEAFF . TRBD1 TRBJ1-1 TRBV6-6
TGTGCCAGCAGCGTAGCGGCGAGCTCTCGGGGCGAGCAGTACTTC CASSVAASSRGEQYF . . TRBJ2-7 TRBV9
TGTGCCAGCAGCCAGACTCGGGATTCACCCCTCCACTTT CASSQTRDSPLHF . . TRBJ1-6 TRBV14
TGCGCCAGCACCCACGGCCCGGACATACTCTGTCGGCGGGGGATCAGGCAGCCCCAGCATTTT CASTHGPDILCRRGIRQPQHF once . TRBJ1-5 TRBV23-1
TGTGCCAGCAGCGCCGGGGGGCCGCCCGAGCAGTACTTC CASSAGGPPEQYF . . TRBJ2-7 TRBV11-2
TGTGCCACCAGGGGGCTGGGCACAGATACGCAGTATTTT CATRGLGTDTQYF . TRBD1 TRBJ2-3 TRBV6-5
TGCGCCAGCAGCCAAGATGGGGCGGGGAATGAAAAACTGTTTTTT CASSQDGAGNEKLFF many . TRBJ1-4 TRBV4-3
TGTGCCAGCAGTTTCGGGACTAGCGTCGAGTTCTTC CASSFGTSVEFF . TRBD2 TRBJ2-1 TRBV27
TGTGCCAGCTCAGGGGACAGGGGGAACACTGAAGCTTTCTTT CASSGDRGNTEAFF few TRBD1 TRBJ1-1 TRBV18
TGTGCCAGCAGCACGCTACAGGGTAGGTTAGGGGGCTACACCTTC CASSTLQGRLGGYTF . . TRBJ1-2 TRBV7-4
TGTGCCAGCAGTCGGATCAGGGCCGACGAGCAGTACTTC CASSRIRADEQYF few . TRBJ2-7 TRBV6-2/TRBV6-3
TGTGCCAGCTCCCGGCCTGGGGGGGCGGGGGAGACCCAGTACTTC CASSRPGGAGETQYF . . TRBJ2-5 TRBV2
TGTGCCAGTAGTGGGCGGGGAAGCTACGAGCAGTACTTC CASSGRGSYEQYF . . TRBJ2-7 TRBV19
TGTGCCAGCAGTTACCAGACAGGGGGCTTTCAGCCCCAGCATTTT CASSYQTGGFQPQHF . TRBD1 TRBJ1-5 TRBV6-6
TGCAGCGTTGAGGGACTAGCGGGGGGCTCAAGCTCCTACAATGAGCAGTTCTTC CSVEGLAGGSSSYNEQFF once TRBD2 TRBJ2-1 TRBV29-1
TGTGCCAGCAGCCCTAGGGACAGGGTGGGCAATGAGCAGTTCTTC CASSPRDRVGNEQFF . TRBD1 TRBJ2-1 TRBV6-2/TRBV6-3
TGCAGTGCTAGATTCGAGCCTGGCTACACCTTC CSARFEPGYTF . . TRBJ1-2 TRBV20-1
TGCGCCAGCAGCTTGGCGGGGGGGAACGGTTCACCCCTCCACTTT CASSLAGGNGSPLHF . . TRBJ1-6 TRBV5-1
TGTGCCAGCAGCTTGGTCACGGGGGTCGAGCAGTACTTC CASSLVTGVEQYF . . TRBJ2-7 TRBV5-6